This T cell receptor beta chain was observed in a study of PD-L1 blockade in urothelial cancer. Study background: Blood drawn 3 weeks (second dose) and 6 weeks after treatment start was analyzed.

Germline V gene sequence: CDR1 SQVTM, CDR2 ANQGSEA. V lost 1 base and J lost 6; bases outside the gene matches: 9. The CDR3 contains 15 residues. Specified time point: peripheral blood 6 weeks after treatment start. Patient disease was locally advanced or metastatic urothelial carcinoma. Synthetic TCR analog templates were spiked into all PCRs individually. Clones were read by immunoSEQ multiplex PCR, and TCRdb kept only the in-frame ones, dropping some. The top ten clones hold 8.8% of a sample with nearly 50,000 clones, approximately 81% of them seen once. Sequencing was performed on PBMCs, taken around atezolizumab (anti-PD-L1) treatment. The sequence derives from a man between 70 and 80 years old with urothelial cancer. The chain is built from TRBV29-1 and TRBJ1-2; 9 positions agree with TRBD1. The DNA of the CDR3 is TGCAGCGTTGAAGGGACAGGGGCTTACGCTAATGGCTACACCTTC. It translates to CSVEGTGAYANGYTF.